Detailed here is one T cell receptor (beta chain). Clones were read by immunoSEQ multiplex PCR, and TCRdb kept only the in-frame ones, dropping some. The sample holds 150,000 to 200,000 clones, roughly 85% seen once. This record belongs to a study of blood T cell repertoires in COVID-19. Study-wide context: Acute and convalescent COVID-19 specimens originated in the United States, Italy and Spain. Sample material is recorded as cDNA or gDNA derived from T cells, B-cell-depleted T cells, or PBMCs.

Trimming stripped 2 bases from V and 6 bases from J, with 11 bases between. The CDR3 length is 13 residues. Germline assignment: CDR1 ENHRY and CDR2 SYGVKD. The sequenced sample was peripheral blood. The sequence derives from a woman in her 70s with acute or convalescent COVID-19. The rearrangement links TRBV10-3 to TRBJ2-7; D unresolved. CDR3 sequence: CAISETITLEQYF. Written as DNA, the CDR3 is TGTGCCATCAGTGAGACTATAACCCTCGAGCAGTACTTC.